A selection of T cell receptor beta chains follows, all from one sample in a study of a mutant IDH1 vaccine in newly diagnosed glioma. Some clones are missing from TCRdb's copy, which holds only in-frame ones; the method was immunoSEQ multiplex PCR. The data show under 65,000 clones, approximately 81% seen once. This specimen was PBMCs, taken from a glioma patient treated with radiotherapy, temozolomide or both. These receptors came from a man aged 18 to 29 with glioma. Each CDR3 is given with its conserved first and last residue. For some rows the clone size is stated as once, few or many, or as a class when expanded; others skip it.

clone_size cdr3_length j_call v_call cdr3_aa
once 12 TRBJ2-3 TRBV10-3 CAISESSDTQYF
NA 14 TRBJ1-4 TRBV29-1 CSALPQGQNEKLFF
NA 18 TRBJ2-1 TRBV5-6 CASSFYGHGTSSYNEQFF
once 12 TRBJ2-3 TRBV18 CASSWGTDTQYF
NA 12 TRBJ2-7 TRBV27 CASSLSGYEQYF
NA 15 TRBJ1-1 TRBV7-2 CASSFSPGDNTEAFF
NA 14 TRBJ1-2 TRBV7-2 CASSLASSYYGYTF
once 15 TRBJ1-2 TRBV4-3 CASSLNTQGRYGYTF
NA 13 TRBJ1-6 TRBV15 CATSRDLLPPLHF
NA 15 TRBJ1-5 TRBV15 CATSRRGGYDQPQHF
NA 12 TRBJ2-7 TRBV5-1 CASRTDLYEQYF
once 14 TRBJ1-1 TRBV6-6 CASIPHAHNTEAFF
NA 17 TRBJ2-1 TRBV6-4 CASSVGTSGRTVNEQFF
NA 16 TRBJ2-7 TRBV7-2 CASSGIGSGASYEQYF
NA 14 TRBJ2-6 TRBV4-3 CASSRAFGANVLTF
NA 17 TRBJ2-2 TRBV5-1 CASRALTSGGTTGELFF
NA 15 TRBJ2-2 TRBV7-3 CASSQAQGMAGELFF
NA 17 TRBJ1-1 TRBV2 CASSPWDRGDQNTEAFF
NA 15 TRBJ2-7 TRBV7-2 CASSFPGRKSYEQYF
few 13 TRBJ1-2 TRBV6-5 CASMHHGDYGYTF
NA 18 TRBJ1-6 TRBV6-1 CASSDRLRTSSYNSPLHF
once 12 TRBJ2-2 TRBV6-4 CASSRGTGELFF
NA 15 TRBJ1-5 TRBV7-9 CASSSSGFSNQPQHF
NA 13 TRBJ1-4 TRBV6-5 CASRTGDIEKLFF
medium-sized 15 TRBJ1-2 TRBV30 CAWSSGTGPGDGYTF
NA 17 TRBJ2-3 TRBV9 CASSVAPAGGPRDTQYF
few 13 TRBJ1-4 TRBV2 CATRQGRHEKLFF
NA 11 TRBJ1-1 TRBV7-2 CASSYSGSAFF
NA 14 TRBJ1-2 TRBV29-1 CSGREAGVSSGYTF
NA 15 TRBJ2-2 TRBV2 CASTPGGLVTGELFF
once 16 TRBJ1-1 TRBV5-1 CASSLPGTDSSTEAFF
NA 19 TRBJ2-2 TRBV5-4 CASSKVDPNSGTSSGELFF
NA 15 TRBJ1-5 TRBV28 CASSSRDRGNQPQHF
NA 15 TRBJ1-4 TRBV7-9 CASSLGDRGNEKLFF
NA 15 TRBJ1-5 TRBV4-1 CASRLRQGANQPQHF
NA 12 TRBJ2-2 TRBV6-5 CASSYGTGELFF
NA 15 TRBJ1-2 TRBV9 CASGASGGADYGYTF
medium-sized 20 TRBJ2-6 TRBV4-3 CASSQDFAAHLGSGANVLTF
NA 15 TRBJ1-1 TRBV4-1 CASSHNRGMNTEAFF
NA 12 TRBJ2-5 TRBV19 CASNTGDGTQYF
few 13 TRBJ1-1 TRBV29-1 CSVEGRLNTEAFF
NA 12 TRBJ1-1 TRBV19 CASSIWGEEAFF
once 15 TRBJ1-2 TRBV30 CAWSRPGGANYGYTF
NA 15 TRBJ1-3 TRBV7-2 CASSAQGFTGNTIYF
NA 15 TRBJ2-1 TRBV29-1 CSVEGTASSYNEQFF
NA 13 TRBJ1-2 TRBV6-6 CASSPGQNYGYTF
once 12 TRBJ1-3 TRBV25-1 CATIDSGNTIYF
NA 17 TRBJ2-7 TRBV28 CASSQAGMGSGSYEQYF
NA 16 TRBJ2-7 TRBV4-2 CASSQEPSGGIYEQYF
NA 14 TRBJ2-1 TRBV29-1 CSASGPGAYNEQFF
few 15 TRBJ2-2 TRBV27 CASTPDRANTGELFF
NA 13 TRBJ1-1 TRBV6-5 CASSYRRNTEAFF
NA 20 TRBJ2-2 TRBV23-1 CASSQPGTTPGQGTPGELFF
NA 16 TRBJ2-2 TRBV30 CAWSVPVGIRTGELFF
NA 16 TRBJ2-7 TRBV4-1 CASSQASGQGVYEQYF